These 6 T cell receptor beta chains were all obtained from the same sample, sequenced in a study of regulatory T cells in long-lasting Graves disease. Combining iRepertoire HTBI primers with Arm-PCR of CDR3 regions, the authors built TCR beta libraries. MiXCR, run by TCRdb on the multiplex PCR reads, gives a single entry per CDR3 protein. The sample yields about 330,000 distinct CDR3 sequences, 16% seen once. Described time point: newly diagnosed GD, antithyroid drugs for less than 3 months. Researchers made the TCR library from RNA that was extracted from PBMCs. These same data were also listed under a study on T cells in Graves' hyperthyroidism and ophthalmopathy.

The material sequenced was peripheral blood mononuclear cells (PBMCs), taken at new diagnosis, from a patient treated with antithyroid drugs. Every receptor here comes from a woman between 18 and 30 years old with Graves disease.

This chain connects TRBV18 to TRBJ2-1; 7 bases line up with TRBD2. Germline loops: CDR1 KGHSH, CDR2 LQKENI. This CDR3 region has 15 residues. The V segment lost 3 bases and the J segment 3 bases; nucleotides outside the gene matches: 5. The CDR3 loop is CASSPLLAGYNEQFF. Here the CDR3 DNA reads TGTGCCAGCTCACCCCTTTTAGCGGGCTACAATGAGCAGTTCTTC.

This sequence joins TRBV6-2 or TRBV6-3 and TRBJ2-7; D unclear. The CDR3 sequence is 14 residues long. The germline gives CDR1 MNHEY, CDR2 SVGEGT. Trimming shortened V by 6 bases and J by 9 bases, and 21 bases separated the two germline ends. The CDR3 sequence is CASSHQIEVNGQYF. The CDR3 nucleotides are TGTGCCAGCAGCCACCAAATCGAAGTTAATGGGCAGTACTTC.

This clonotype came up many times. CDR3 nucleotides: TGCAGTGCCTCCGGACCCGGGAACACTGAAGCTTTCTTT. Translation gives CSASGPGNTEAFF. This chain connects TRBV20-1 to TRBJ1-1; no reliable D call. Germline V gene lookup returns CDR1 DFQATT and CDR2 SNEGSKA (reference sequence). The length of the CDR3 is 13 residues. Trimming shortened V by 6 bases and J by 1 base, and 12 bases separated the two germline ends.

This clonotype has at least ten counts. The CDR3 reads CASSLRPTSGNTIYF. The DNA of the CDR3 is TGTGCCAGCAGTTTAAGACCGACCTCTGGAAACACCATATATTTT. J is TRBJ1-3 and V is TRBV28; D gene uncertain. This CDR3 has 15 amino acids. The germline V gene encodes CDR1 MDHEN and CDR2 SYDVKM. Trimming cost V 2 bases and J 0 bases, with 8 bases left between them.

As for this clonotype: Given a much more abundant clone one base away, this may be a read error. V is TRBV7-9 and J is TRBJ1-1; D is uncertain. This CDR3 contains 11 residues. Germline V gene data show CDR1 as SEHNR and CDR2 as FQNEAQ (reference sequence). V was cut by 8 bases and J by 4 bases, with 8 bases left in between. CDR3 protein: CASEWGTEAFF. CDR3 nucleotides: TGTGCCAGCGAGTGGGGCACTGAAGCTTTCTTT.

The CDR3 DNA reads as TGTGCCAGCAGTCATATCGGGGGGGACTCCTACAATGAGCAGTTCTTC. The encoded protein is CASSHIGGDSYNEQFF. This rearrangement joins TRBV7-9 to TRBJ2-1, with 8 bases that match TRBD2. V lost 6 bases and J lost 0; bases outside the gene matches: 7. There are 16 residues in the CDR3. Germline V gene lookup returns CDR1 SEHNR and CDR2 FQNEAQ (reference sequence).